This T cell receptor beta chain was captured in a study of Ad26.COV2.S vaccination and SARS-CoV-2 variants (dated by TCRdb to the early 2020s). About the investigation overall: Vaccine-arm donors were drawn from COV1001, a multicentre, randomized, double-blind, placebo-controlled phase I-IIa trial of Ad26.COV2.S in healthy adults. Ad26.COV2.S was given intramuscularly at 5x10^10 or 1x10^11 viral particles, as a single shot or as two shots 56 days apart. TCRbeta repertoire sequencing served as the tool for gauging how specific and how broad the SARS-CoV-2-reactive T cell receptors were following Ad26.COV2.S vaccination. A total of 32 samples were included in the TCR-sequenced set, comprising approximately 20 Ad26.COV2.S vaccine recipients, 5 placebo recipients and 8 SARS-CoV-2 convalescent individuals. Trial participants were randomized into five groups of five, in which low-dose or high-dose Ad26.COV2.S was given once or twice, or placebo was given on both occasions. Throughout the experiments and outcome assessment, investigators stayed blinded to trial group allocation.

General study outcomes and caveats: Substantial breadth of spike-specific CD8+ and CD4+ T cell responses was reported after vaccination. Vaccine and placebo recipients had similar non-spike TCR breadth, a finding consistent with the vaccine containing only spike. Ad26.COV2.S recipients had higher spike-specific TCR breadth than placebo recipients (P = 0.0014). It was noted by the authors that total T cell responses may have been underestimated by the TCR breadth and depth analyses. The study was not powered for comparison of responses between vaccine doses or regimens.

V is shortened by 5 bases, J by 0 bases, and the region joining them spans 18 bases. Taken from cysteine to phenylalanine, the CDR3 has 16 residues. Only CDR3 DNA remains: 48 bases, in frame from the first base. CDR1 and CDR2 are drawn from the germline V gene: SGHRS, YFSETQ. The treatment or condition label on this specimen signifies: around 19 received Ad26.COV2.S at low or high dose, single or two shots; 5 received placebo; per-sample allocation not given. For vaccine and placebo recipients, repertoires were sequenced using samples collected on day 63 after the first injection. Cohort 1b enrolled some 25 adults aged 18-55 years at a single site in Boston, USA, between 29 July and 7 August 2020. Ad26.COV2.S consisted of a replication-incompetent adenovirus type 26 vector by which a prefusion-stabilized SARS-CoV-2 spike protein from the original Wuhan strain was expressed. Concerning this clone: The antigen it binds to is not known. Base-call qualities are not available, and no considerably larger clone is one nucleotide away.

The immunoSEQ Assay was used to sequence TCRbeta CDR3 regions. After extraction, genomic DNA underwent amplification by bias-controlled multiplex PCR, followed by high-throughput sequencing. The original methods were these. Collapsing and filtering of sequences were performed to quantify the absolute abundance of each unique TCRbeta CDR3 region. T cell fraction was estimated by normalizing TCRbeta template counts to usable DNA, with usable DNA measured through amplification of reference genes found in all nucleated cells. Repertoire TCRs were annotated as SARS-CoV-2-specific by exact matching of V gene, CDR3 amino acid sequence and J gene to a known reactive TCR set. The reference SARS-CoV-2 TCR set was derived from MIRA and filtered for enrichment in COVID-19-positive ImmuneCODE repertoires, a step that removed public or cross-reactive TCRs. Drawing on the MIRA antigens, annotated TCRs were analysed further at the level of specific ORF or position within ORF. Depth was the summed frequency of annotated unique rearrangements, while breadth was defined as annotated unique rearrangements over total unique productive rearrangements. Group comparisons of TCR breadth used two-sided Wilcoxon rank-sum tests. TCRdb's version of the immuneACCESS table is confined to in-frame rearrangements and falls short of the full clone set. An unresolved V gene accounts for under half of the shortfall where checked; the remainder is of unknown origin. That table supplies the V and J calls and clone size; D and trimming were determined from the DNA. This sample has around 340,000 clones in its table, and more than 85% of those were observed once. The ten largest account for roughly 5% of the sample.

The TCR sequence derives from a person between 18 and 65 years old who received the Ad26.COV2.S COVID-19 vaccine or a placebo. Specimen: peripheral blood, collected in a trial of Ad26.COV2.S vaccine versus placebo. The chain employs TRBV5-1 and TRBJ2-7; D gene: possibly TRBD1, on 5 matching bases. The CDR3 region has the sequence CASRVGRATASYEQYF. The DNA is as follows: TGCGCCAGCAGAGTTGGCCGTGCGACAGCCTCCTACGAGCAGTACTTC.